A single sample gave rise to the 27 T cell receptor beta chains below, sequenced in a study of CD4 T cells in relation to SARS-CoV-2 and coronaviruses. Antigens for these TCRs are unknown. Clones were read by immunoSEQ multiplex PCR, and TCRdb kept only the in-frame ones, dropping some. Of around 41,000 clones listed, nearly 85% are singletons. Sequenced sample: naive CD4+ T cells from PBMCs, cultured in vitro. Subset here: naive CD4+ T cells isolated by negative enrichment. Receptor source: an adult with COVID-19.

J is TRBJ2-1 and V is TRBV27, with 9 bases that match TRBD1. Germline CDR1 MNHEY, CDR2 SMNVEV (reference sequence). V was pared by 4 bases and J by 4 bases, with 5 bases of the junction left unmatched. This CDR3 is 15 amino acids long. The CDR3 region is CASSSGQGLYNEQFF. The DNA for the CDR3 is TGTGCCAGCAGTTCGGGACAGGGACTGTACAATGAGCAGTTCTTC.

This chain links TRBV7-3 with TRBJ2-2, with 8 bases that match TRBD2. V dropped 1 base and J dropped 0; count of bases not matched to a gene: 7. The CDR3 loop spans 18 amino acids. The V gene's germline CDR1 is SGHTA and CDR2 FQGTGA. The CDR3, as DNA: TGTGCCAGCAGCTTAATACCTAGCGGGTCACCGAACACCGGGGAGCTGTTTTTT. It codes for CASSLIPSGSPNTGELFF.

The V call is TRBV30, the J call TRBJ1-4; D perhaps matches TRBD1 (6 bases). V lost 0 bases and J 6 bases, leaving 8 bases between the germline ends. The CDR3 covers 13 residues. Germline V gives CDR1 GTSNPN, CDR2 SVGIG (reference sequence). CDR3 loop: CAWSVGGYEKLFF. The CDR3 nucleotides are TGTGCCTGGAGTGTAGGGGGTTATGAAAAACTGTTTTTT. Full variable domain (rest looked up from reference TRBV30 and TRBJ1-4): SQTIHQWPATLVQPVGSPLSLECTVEGTSNPNLYWYRQAAGRGLQLLFYSVGIGQISSEVPQNLSASRPQDRQFILSSKKLLLSDSGFYLCAWSVGGYEKLFFGSGTQLSVL.

This clone came up a few times. This sequence joins TRBV2 and TRBJ1-6; D possibly corresponds to TRBD1 (5 bases). The germline V gene encodes CDR1 SNHLY and CDR2 FYNNEI. The CDR3 extends over 14 amino acids. Trimming removed 3 bases at V and 6 bases at J, with 9 bases between. The CDR3 is CASSEGLSNSPLHF. The CDR3, as DNA: TGTGCCAGCAGTGAGGGACTCAGTAATTCACCCCTCCACTTT.

The chain joins TRBV6-6 to TRBJ2-7, with no clear D. Trimming cost V 0 bases and J 6 bases, with 6 bases left between them. From germline, CDR1 is MNHNY and CDR2 SVGAGI (reference sequence). This CDR3 has 12 residues. The CDR3 bases are TGTGCCAGCAGTTACTCGTATGGCGAGCAGTACTTC. This codes for CASSYSYGEQYF.

The chain uses TRBV18 and TRBJ1-2; a weak D match, TRBD1 (6 bases). Germline CDR1 is KGHSH and CDR2 is LQKENI. CDR3 length: 13 amino acids. With 3 bases removed from V and 8 bases from J, the gap between germline ends came to 13 bases. CDR3 loop: CASSPDSLGGYTF. In nucleotides, the CDR3 is TGTGCCAGCTCACCGGACAGCCTTGGAGGCTACACCTTC.

The V call is TRBV9, the J call TRBJ2-1; TRBD1 agrees at 10 bases. V lost 3 bases, J lost 6 bases, and 3 bases stayed unmatched. The CDR3 extends over 14 amino acids. CDR1 SGDLS and CDR2 YYNGEE come from the germline V gene. The chain's CDR3 is CASSARTGGNEQFF. CDR3 in DNA: TGTGCCAGCAGCGCGCGGACAGGGGGCAATGAGCAGTTCTTC.

V and J are TRBV7-9 and TRBJ2-3; 11 bases fit TRBD2. The CDR3 totals 15 residues. Germline CDR1 SEHNR, CDR2 FQNEAQ (reference sequence). Germline trimming cut 6 bases from V and 2 bases from J; bases unmatched to any gene: 4. The CDR3 here is CASRPTSGNTDTQYF. CDR3 bases: TGTGCCAGCAGACCGACTAGCGGGAACACAGATACGCAGTATTTT.

This chain uses TRBV28 with TRBJ1-6; D may be TRBD1 (5 bases). CDR1 and CDR2 from the germline V gene are MDHEN and SYDVKM. The CDR3 is 14 residues long. Trimming pared 8 bases from V and 13 bases from J, leaving 21 bases between. CDR3 sequence reads: CASSPGTDRSPLHF. CDR3 DNA: TGTGCCAGCTCCCCGGGGACGGACCGAAGTCCCCTCCACTTT.

The chain combines TRBV2 with TRBJ2-1; D may be TRBD1 (6 bases). CDR1 SNHLY and CDR2 FYNNEI come from the germline V gene. CDR3 length: 15 amino acids. V lost 6 bases to trimming and J lost 8 bases, with 20 bases between them. The CDR3, as DNA: TGTGCCAGCAGCATAAGACAGGTCCGAAGCGATGAGCAGTTCTTC. Amino acids: CASSIRQVRSDEQFF.

V is TRBV7-9 and J is TRBJ1-3; D remains ambiguous. The CDR3 runs 15 residues. CDR1 and CDR2 (germline): SEHNR, FQNEAQ (reference sequence). V gave up 4 bases and J gave up 0 bases, with 10 bases separating them. Written as DNA, the CDR3 is TGTGCCAGCAGCTCCGGTTTCTTCTCTGGAAACACCATATATTTT. It specifies CASSSGFFSGNTIYF. The full variable domain, its missing parts supplied by reference TRBV7-9 and TRBJ1-3, is DTGVSQNPRHKITKRGQNVTFRCDPISEHNRLYWYRQTLGQGPEFLTYFQNEAQLEKSRLLSDRFSAERPKGSFSTLEIQRTEQGDSAMYLCASSSGFFSGNTIYFGEGSWLTVV.

The chain couples TRBV2 to TRBJ1-4, with 7 bases that match TRBD1. The CDR3 is 15 amino acids. Per germline, CDR1 SNHLY and CDR2 FYNNEI. With V trimmed by 6 bases and J by 7 bases, 11 bases remained unmatched. The CDR3 protein is CASSGLGTVSEKLFF. The CDR3 nucleotides read TGTGCCAGCAGCGGCCTCGGGACAGTGTCTGAAAAACTGTTTTTT.

The V gene is TRBV19, the J gene TRBJ2-7; TRBD1 aligns across 9 bases. The V gene end was trimmed by 5 bases and the J gene end by 2 bases; junction bases not matched to a gene: 4. The germline V gene encodes CDR1 LNHDA and CDR2 SQIVND (reference sequence). The CDR3 length is 14 residues. This chain's CDR3 is CASSADRGTYEQYF. The CDR3 nucleotides are TGTGCCAGTAGTGCGGACAGGGGAACCTACGAGCAGTACTTC.

The CDR3 bases are TGTGCCAGCAGGGGATTGTATGGCTACACCTTC. Protein sequence: CASRGLYGYTF. The chain combines TRBV27 with TRBJ1-2; D is ambiguous. Trimming removed 6 bases at V and 5 bases at J, with 7 bases between. Per germline, CDR1 MNHEY and CDR2 SMNVEV (reference sequence). The CDR3 length is 11 residues.

This rearrangement joins TRBV19 to TRBJ2-1, with D uncertain. The CDR3 loop spans 12 amino acids. Trimming pared 4 bases from V and 12 bases from J, leaving 13 bases between. The germline V gene has CDR1 LNHDA and CDR2 SQIVND (reference sequence). The CDR3 region has the DNA TGTGCCAGTAGTACCGGGTACGGCATGCAGTTCTTC. It specifies CASSTGYGMQFF.

As for this clone: One end of the junction fails to match germline, which may point to a read error. The V and J genes are TRBV6-5 and TRBJ2-7; 9 nucleotides agree with TRBD2. Germline V gives CDR1 MNHEY, CDR2 SVGAGI. The CDR3 length is 15 residues. CDR3 nucleotide sequence: TGTGCCAGCAGTTCCCAATCCGGGACTAGCTTACGCCACCACTTC. It codes for CASSSQSGTSLRHHF.

J is TRBJ2-7 and V is TRBV27; TRBD1 might be the D (5 bases). The CDR3 consists of 14 residues. Germline loops: CDR1 MNHEY, CDR2 SMNVEV (reference sequence). Trimming pared 4 bases from V and 3 bases from J, leaving 13 bases between. This CDR3 is CASSSTVMSYEQYF. In nucleotides, the CDR3 is TGTGCCAGCAGTTCGACAGTAATGAGCTACGAGCAGTACTTC.

The CDR3 here is CASSFFIGTGGATANYGYTF. The DNA for the CDR3 is TGTGCCAGCAGTTTCTTTATTGGGACAGGGGGCGCGACGGCTAACTATGGCTACACCTTC. V gene TRBV28 combines with J gene TRBJ1-2; the match to TRBD1 covers 12 bases. Germline lookup yields CDR1 MDHEN and CDR2 SYDVKM. This CDR3 is built from 20 residues. J gave up 0 bases and V 3 bases, and 14 bases lay outside the gene matches.

The sample holds one count of this clone. The rearrangement joins TRBV12-3 or TRBV12-4 to TRBJ1-6; D is ambiguous. The germline V and J ends were trimmed by 3 bases and 7 bases, with 7 bases remaining between them. The length of the CDR3 is 13 residues. CDR3 region: CASSFAPNSPLHF. CDR3 nucleotides: TGTGCCAGCAGTTTCGCCCCCAATTCACCCCTCCACTTT.

This sequence joins TRBV24-1 and TRBJ2-7; 7 bases match TRBD2. The CDR3 totals 15 residues. The germline CDR1 and CDR2 sequences are KGHDR and SFDVKD. V was clipped by 6 bases and J by 3 bases; unmatched bases: 10. Here the CDR3 reads CATSSRGLVRYEQYF. Written as DNA, the CDR3 is TGTGCCACCAGTTCCCGTGGACTAGTTCGCTACGAGCAGTACTTC.

V usage is TRBV11-3 and J usage is TRBJ2-1; TRBD2 matches 11 bases. Germline assignment: CDR1 SGHNT and CDR2 YENEEA. The CDR3 consists of 15 residues. The V segment lost 1 base and the J segment 8 bases; nucleotides outside the gene matches: 4. The chain's CDR3 is CASSLGLAGIDEQFF. Here the CDR3 DNA reads TGTGCCAGCAGCTTAGGACTAGCGGGAATCGATGAGCAGTTCTTC.

This clone was seen a single time. The chain carries TRBV7-9 and TRBJ1-4, with 10 positions matching TRBD1. Germline lookup yields CDR1 SEHNR and CDR2 FQNEAQ (reference sequence). There are 14 residues in the CDR3. Losses at the gene ends were 7 bases for V and 6 bases for J; bases not matched to a gene: 5. CDR3 DNA sequence: TGTGCCAGCACCGACAGGGGGCAGGATGAAAAACTGTTTTTT. Translation gives CASTDRGQDEKLFF.

V is TRBV28 and J is TRBJ1-6; D is uncertain. The CDR3 is 12 amino acids. V was clipped by 2 bases and J by 8 bases, with 4 bases between them. The V gene's germline CDR1 is MDHEN and CDR2 SYDVKM. Here the CDR3 DNA reads TGTGCCAGCAGTTTAAGTGATTCACCCCTCCACTTT. Encoded protein: CASSLSDSPLHF.

The V gene is TRBV28, the J gene TRBJ2-3; 7 nucleotides agree with TRBD2. The germline CDR1 and CDR2 sequences are MDHEN and SYDVKM. Unmatched junction bases numbered 6, after V lost 1 base and J lost 2 bases. The CDR3 length is 16 residues. CDR3 coding DNA: TGTGCCAGCAGTTTATCCAATAGCGGGCCCACAGATACGCAGTATTTT. As protein: CASSLSNSGPTDTQYF.

The chain couples TRBV27 to TRBJ2-1; TRBD1 aligns across 7 bases. The CDR3 runs to 13 residues. Germline V lookup: CDR1 MNHEY, CDR2 SMNVEV (reference sequence). The V segment lost 0 bases and the J segment 10 bases; nucleotides outside the gene matches: 3. This CDR3 reads CASSLSIQGEQFF. In nucleotides, the CDR3 is TGTGCCAGCAGTTTATCGATACAGGGGGAGCAGTTCTTC.

CDR3 region: CASSLAIRAGWEYF. The CDR3 coding sequence is TGTGCCAGCAGCTTGGCCATCCGGGCCGGTTGGGAGTATTTT. J is TRBJ2-3 and V is TRBV7-8; no definite D call. The CDR3 is 14 amino acids. CDR1 is SGHVS, CDR2 FQNEAQ, per germline. V gave up 3 bases and J gave up 13 bases, with 20 bases separating them.

The chain combines TRBV4-3 with TRBJ1-1, with D maybe TRBD1 (6 bases). This CDR3 has 14 residues. Germline-derived CDR1 and CDR2 are LGHNA and YSLEER. Trimming cost V 3 bases and J 1 base, with 9 bases left between them. This CDR3 reads CASSQSRGNTEAFF. In nucleotides, the CDR3 is TGCGCCAGCAGCCAGTCCAGGGGGAACACTGAAGCTTTCTTT.